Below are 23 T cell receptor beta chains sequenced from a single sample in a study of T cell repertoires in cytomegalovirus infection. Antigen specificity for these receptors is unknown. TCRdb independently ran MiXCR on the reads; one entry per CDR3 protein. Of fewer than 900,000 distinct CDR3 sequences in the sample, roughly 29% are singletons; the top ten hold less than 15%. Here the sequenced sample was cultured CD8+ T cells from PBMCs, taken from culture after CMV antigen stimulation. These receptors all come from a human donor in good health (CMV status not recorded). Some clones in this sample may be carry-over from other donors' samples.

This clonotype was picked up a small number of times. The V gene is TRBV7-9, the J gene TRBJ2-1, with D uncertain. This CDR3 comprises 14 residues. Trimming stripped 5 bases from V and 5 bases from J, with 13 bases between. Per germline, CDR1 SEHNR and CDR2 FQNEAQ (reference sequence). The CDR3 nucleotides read TGTGCCAGCAGCCCCCCCCATATCGACAATGAGCAGTTCTTC. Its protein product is CASSPPHIDNEQFF.

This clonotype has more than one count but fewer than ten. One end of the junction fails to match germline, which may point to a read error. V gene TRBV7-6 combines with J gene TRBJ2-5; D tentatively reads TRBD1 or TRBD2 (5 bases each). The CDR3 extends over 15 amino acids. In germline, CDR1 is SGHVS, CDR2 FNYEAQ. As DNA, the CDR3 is TGTGCTAGCAGCTTAGTGGGCTCGGGGACGGAGACCCAGTACTTC. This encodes CASSLVGSGTETQYF.

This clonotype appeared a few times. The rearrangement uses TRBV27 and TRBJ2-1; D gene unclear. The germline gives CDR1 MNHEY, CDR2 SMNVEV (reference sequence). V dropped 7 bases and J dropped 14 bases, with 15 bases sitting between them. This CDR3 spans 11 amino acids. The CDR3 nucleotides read TGTGCCAGCACCCTGTGGGGAAAGGAGTTCTTC. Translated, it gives CASTLWGKEFF.

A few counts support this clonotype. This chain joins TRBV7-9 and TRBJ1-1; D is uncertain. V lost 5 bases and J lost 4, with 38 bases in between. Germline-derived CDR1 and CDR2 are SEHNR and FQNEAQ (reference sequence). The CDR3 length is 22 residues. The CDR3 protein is CASSTIVSRRVTGPGYSTEAFF. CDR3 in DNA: TGTGCCAGCAGCACCATCGTTAGCCGACGGGTGACCGGACCCGGATATAGCACTGAAGCTTTCTTT.

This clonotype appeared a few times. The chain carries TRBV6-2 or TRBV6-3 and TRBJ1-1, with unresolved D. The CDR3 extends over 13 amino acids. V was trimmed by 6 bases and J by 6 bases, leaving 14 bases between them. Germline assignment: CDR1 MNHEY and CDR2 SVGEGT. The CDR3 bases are TGTGCCAGCAGCACATTACCTGTTCCTGAAGCTTTCTTT. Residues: CASSTLPVPEAFF.

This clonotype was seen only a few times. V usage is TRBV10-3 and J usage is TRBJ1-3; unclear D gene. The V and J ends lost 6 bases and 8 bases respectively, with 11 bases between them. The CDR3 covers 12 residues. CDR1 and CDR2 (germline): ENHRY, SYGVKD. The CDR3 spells CAIRRQADTIYF. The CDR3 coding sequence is TGTGCCATCAGGAGACAAGCCGACACCATATATTTT.

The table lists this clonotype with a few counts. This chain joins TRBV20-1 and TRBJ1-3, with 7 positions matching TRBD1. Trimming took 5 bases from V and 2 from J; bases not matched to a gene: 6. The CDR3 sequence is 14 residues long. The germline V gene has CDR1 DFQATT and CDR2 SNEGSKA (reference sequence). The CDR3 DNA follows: TGCAGTGCTGACGACAGGGCTGCTGGAAACACCATATATTTT. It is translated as CSADDRAAGNTIYF.

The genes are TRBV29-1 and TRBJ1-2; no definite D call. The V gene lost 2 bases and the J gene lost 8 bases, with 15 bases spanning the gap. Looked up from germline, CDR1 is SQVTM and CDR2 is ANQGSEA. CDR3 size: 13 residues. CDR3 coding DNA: TGCAGCGTTGAATTGGGGATCTCGCGGGGCTACACCTTC. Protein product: CSVELGISRGYTF.

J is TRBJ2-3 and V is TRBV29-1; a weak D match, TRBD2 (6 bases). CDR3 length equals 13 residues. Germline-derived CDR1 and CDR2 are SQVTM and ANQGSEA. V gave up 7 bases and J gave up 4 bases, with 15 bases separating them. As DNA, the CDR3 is TGCAGCGACCTTACTGCGGGGCCAGATACGCAGTATTTT. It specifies CSDLTAGPDTQYF.

CDR3 amino acids: CASSISGQGIDTQYF. Written as DNA, the CDR3 is TGTGCCAGCAGCATCTCCGGACAGGGAATAGATACGCAGTATTTT. This chain connects TRBV9 to TRBJ2-3; TRBD1 matches 8 bases. The ends lost 4 bases at V and 5 bases at J; junction bases unmatched: 9. CDR3 length: 15 residues. Germline lookup yields CDR1 SGDLS and CDR2 YYNGEE.

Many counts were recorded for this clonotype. DNA for the CDR3: TGTGCCAGCAGCCTAGATTGGACAGGGGACAGTGAAAAACTGTTTTTT. Its translation is CASSLDWTGDSEKLFF. The gene calls are TRBV7-6 and TRBJ1-4; 9 bases fit TRBD1. V dropped 5 bases and J dropped 7; count of bases not matched to a gene: 11. The CDR3 runs to 16 residues. Germline V lookup: CDR1 SGHVS, CDR2 FNYEAQ.

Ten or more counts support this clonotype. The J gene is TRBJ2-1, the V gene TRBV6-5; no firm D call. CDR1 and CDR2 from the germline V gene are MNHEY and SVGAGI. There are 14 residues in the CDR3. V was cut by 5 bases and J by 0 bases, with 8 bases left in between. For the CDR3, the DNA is TGTGCCAGCAGTAGCACCAGCTCCTACAATGAGCAGTTCTTC. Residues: CASSSTSSYNEQFF.

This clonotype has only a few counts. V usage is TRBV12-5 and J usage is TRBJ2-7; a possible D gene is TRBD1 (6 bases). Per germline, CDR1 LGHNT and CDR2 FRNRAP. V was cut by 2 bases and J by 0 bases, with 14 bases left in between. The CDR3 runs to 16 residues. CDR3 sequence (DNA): TGTGCTAGTGGTTTGCCAACACAGGGTTACTCCTACGAGCAGTACTTC. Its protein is CASGLPTQGYSYEQYF.

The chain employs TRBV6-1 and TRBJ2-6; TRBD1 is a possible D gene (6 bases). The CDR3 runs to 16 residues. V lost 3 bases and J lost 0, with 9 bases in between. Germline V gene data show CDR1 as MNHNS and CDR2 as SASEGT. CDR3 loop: CASSERTDSGANVLTF. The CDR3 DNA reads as TGTGCCAGCAGTGAGAGGACAGACTCTGGGGCCAACGTCCTGACTTTC.

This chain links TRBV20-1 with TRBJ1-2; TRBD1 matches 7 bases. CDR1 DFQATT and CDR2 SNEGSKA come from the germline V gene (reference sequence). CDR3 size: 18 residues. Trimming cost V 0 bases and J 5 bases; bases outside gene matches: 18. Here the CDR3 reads CSARDWGEEGATFYGYTF. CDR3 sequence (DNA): TGCAGTGCTAGAGATTGGGGGGAAGAGGGGGCAACCTTTTATGGCTACACCTTC.

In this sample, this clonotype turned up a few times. The CDR3 here is CASSPGTGEDEQFF. The CDR3 DNA sequence: TGTGCCAGCAGCCCTGGGACAGGGGAGGATGAGCAGTTCTTC. The chain uses TRBV9 and TRBJ2-1; 10 nucleotides match TRBD1. Germline CDR1 is SGDLS and CDR2 is YYNGEE. V gave up 4 bases and J gave up 8 bases; unmatched junction bases: 6. The length of the CDR3 is 14 residues.

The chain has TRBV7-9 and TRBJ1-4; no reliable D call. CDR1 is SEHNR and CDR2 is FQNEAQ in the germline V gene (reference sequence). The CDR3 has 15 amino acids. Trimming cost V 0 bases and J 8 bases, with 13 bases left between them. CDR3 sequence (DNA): TGTGCCAGCAGCTTAGCGGACTCTTCAAGAGAAAAACTGTTTTTT. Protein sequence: CASSLADSSREKLFF.

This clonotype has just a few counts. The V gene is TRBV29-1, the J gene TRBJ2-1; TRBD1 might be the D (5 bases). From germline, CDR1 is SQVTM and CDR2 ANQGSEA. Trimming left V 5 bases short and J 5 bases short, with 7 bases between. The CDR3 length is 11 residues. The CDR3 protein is CSVSRDNEQFF. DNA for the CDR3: TGCAGCGTTAGCAGGGACAATGAGCAGTTCTTC.

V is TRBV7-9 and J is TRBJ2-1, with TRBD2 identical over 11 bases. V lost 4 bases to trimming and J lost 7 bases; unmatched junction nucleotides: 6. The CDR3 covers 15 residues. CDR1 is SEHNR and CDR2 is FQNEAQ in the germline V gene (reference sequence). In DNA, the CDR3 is TGTGCCAGCAGCTACACTAGCGGGGGCGAAAATGAGCAGTTCTTC. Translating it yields CASSYTSGGENEQFF.

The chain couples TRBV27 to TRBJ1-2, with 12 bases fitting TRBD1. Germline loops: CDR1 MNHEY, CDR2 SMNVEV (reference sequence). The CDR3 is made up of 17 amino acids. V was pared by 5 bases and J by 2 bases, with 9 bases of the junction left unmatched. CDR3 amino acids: CASSGGQGATSNYGYTF. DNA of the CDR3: TGTGCCAGCAGTGGGGGACAGGGGGCGACGTCCAACTATGGCTACACCTTC.

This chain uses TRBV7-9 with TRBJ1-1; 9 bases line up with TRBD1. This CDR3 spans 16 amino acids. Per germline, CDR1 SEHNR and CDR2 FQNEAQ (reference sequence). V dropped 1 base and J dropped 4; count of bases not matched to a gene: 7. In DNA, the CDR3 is TGTGCCAGCAGCTTAGTCGGACAGGGGTGGGGCACTGAAGCTTTCTTT. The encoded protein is CASSLVGQGWGTEAFF.

DNA for the CDR3: TGTGCCATCAGGGTAGGGACAGGGGCGACCTACGAGCAGTACTTC. The encoded protein is CAIRVGTGATYEQYF. This rearrangement joins TRBV10-3 to TRBJ2-7; the match to TRBD1 covers 10 bases. The CDR3 is 15 residues long. The V segment lost 6 bases and the J segment 2 bases; nucleotides outside the gene matches: 7. CDR1 and CDR2 (germline): ENHRY, SYGVKD.

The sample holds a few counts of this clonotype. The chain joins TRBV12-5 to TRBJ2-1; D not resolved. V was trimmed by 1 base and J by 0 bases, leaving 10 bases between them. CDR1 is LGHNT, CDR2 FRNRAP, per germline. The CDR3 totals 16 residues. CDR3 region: CASGLGLGSSYNEQFF. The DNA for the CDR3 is TGTGCTAGTGGTTTGGGTCTGGGAAGCTCCTACAATGAGCAGTTCTTC.